These 30 T cell receptor beta chains were sequenced from one sample in a study of T cells in women clearing cervical HPV infection. Sequenced by immunoSEQ multiplex PCR; TCRdb stores in-frame clones only, minus some. The repertoire shows around 39,000 clones; the top ten hold 6.4%. Material: blood buffy coat. These TCRs come from a woman between 18 and 75 years old with a cervical HPV16 infection that either progressed to CIN3+ or cleared (not recorded which).

Remarks on this clone: The CDR3 extends 3 residues past the end of the read, so its final part is completed from the germline J gene. This sequence joins TRBV18 and TRBJ2-3, with 7 bases that match TRBD1. V gave up 4 bases and J gave up 0 bases; unmatched junction bases: 13. From germline, CDR1 is KGHSH and CDR2 LQKENI. This CDR3 has 18 amino acids. The CDR3 region is CASSRPTNRGSSTDTQYF. CDR3 bases read: TGTGCCAGCTCACGACCGACCAACAGGGGATCTAGCACAGATACG.

Concerning this clone itself: The read ends 3 residues before the CDR3 terminus; that terminus is restored from the germline J gene. J is TRBJ2-1 and V is TRBV7-2; 7 positions agree with TRBD2. Germline-derived CDR1 and CDR2 are SGHTA and FQGNSA. J lost 5 bases, V lost 8 bases, and 12 bases had no gene match. The CDR3 covers 15 residues. The CDR3 loop reads CASAGGSGQNNEQFF. The CDR3 DNA, read in part, is TGTGCCAGCGCCGGGGGGAGCGGGCAAAACAATGAG.

As to this clone: The read falls 3 residues short of the CDR3 end, and the missing part is taken from the germline J gene. This chain connects TRBV20-1 to TRBJ1-2, with D unresolved. The V gene lost 0 bases and the J gene lost 3 bases, with 14 bases spanning the gap. CDR1 and CDR2 (germline): DFQATT, SNEGSKA (reference sequence). The CDR3 loop spans 15 amino acids. This chain's CDR3 is CSARDSTGVDYGYTF. The CDR3 DNA, read in part, is TGCAGTGCTAGAGACTCGACCGGGGTCGACTATGGC.

To note about this clone: The read gets to within 3 residues of the CDR3 end, and the germline J gene fills in the rest. The chain couples TRBV6-2 or TRBV6-3 to TRBJ1-5; 7 nucleotides align to TRBD1. V gave up 5 bases and J gave up 6 bases; unmatched junction bases: 7. CDR3 length equals 14 residues. Germline V gives CDR1 MNHEY, CDR2 SVGEGT. Here the CDR3 reads CASSAPQGLQPQHF. The covered CDR3 bases are TGTGCCAGCAGTGCACCACAGGGGCTTCAGCCC.

A note on this clone: The read falls 3 residues short of the CDR3 end, and the missing part is taken from the germline J gene. The chain joins TRBV18 to TRBJ1-4; a weak D match, TRBD1 (5 bases). CDR1 is KGHSH and CDR2 is LQKENI in the germline V gene. The CDR3 loop spans 14 amino acids. The part of the CDR3 DNA that was read is TGTGCCAGCTCACCAGCGACAGCTAATTCACCA. This encodes CASSPATANSP. Given in full, the CDR3 is CASSPATANSPLFF.

The CDR3 sequence: CASSGAGFEQYF. The covered CDR3 bases are TGTGCCAGTAGTGGAGCGGGGTTCGAG. The chain uses TRBV19 and TRBJ2-7, with 7 bases identical to TRBD2. The CDR3 is cut off 3 residues early in the read; its end comes from the germline J gene. This CDR3 has 12 amino acids. Unmatched junction bases numbered 4, after V lost 5 bases and J lost 6 bases. Germline V gene lookup returns CDR1 LNHDA and CDR2 SQIVND (reference sequence).

Incomplete CDR3 DNA: TGCAGTGCTAAAGCGGGGGGTCAAGAGACC. It specifies CSAKAGGQET. The CDR3 as a whole reads CSAKAGGQETQYF. This rearrangement joins TRBV20-1 to TRBJ2-5; the match to TRBD2 covers 9 bases. Sequencing ends 3 residues short of the CDR3 end; the germline J gene provides the rest. J gave up 2 bases and V 4 bases, and 2 bases lay outside the gene matches. This CDR3 comprises 13 residues. Germline CDR1 reads DFQATT; CDR2 reads SNEGSKA (reference sequence).

For this clone: The read comes to an end 3 residues before the CDR3 does, leaving the germline J gene to fill in the end. The chain uses TRBV2 and TRBJ1-4, with D perhaps TRBD1 (5 bases). The CDR3 is made up of 15 amino acids. The germline V and J ends were trimmed by 5 bases and 0 bases, with 10 bases remaining between them. Per germline, CDR1 SNHLY and CDR2 FYNNEI. The chain's CDR3 is CASSPQGATNEKLFF. The CDR3 DNA, read in part, is TGTGCCAGCAGTCCTCAGGGTGCAACTAATGAAAAA.

To note about this clone: At one end, the junction sequence differs from germline, possibly due to a read error. Other DNA variants within this sample encode the same CDR3. This chain's CDR3 is CASSLSENTIYF. CDR3 DNA (partial): TGTGCCAGCAGCTTAAGCGAAAACACA. The chain is built from TRBV7-9 and TRBJ1-3; D ambiguous. The read gets to within 3 residues of the CDR3 end, and the germline J gene fills in the rest. The CDR3 consists of 12 residues. CDR1 is SEHNR and CDR2 is FQNEAQ in the germline V gene (reference sequence).

Details on this clone: Read coverage stops 3 residues before the CDR3 terminus; the germline J gene supplies the remainder. The rearrangement links TRBV2 to TRBJ1-1; perhaps TRBD1 as D (6 bases). The CDR3 covers 12 residues. Germline loops: CDR1 SNHLY, CDR2 FYNNEI. CDR3 sequence reads: CASSLGAYLAFF. The sequenced CDR3 bases are TGTGCCAGCAGCTTGGGGGCCTATCTG. The whole variable domain, filled in from reference TRBV2 and TRBJ1-1, reads EPEVTQTPSHQVTQMGQEVILRCVPISNHLYFYWYRQILGQKVEFLVSFYNNEISEKSEIFDDQFSVERPDGSNFTLKIRSTKLEDSAMYFCASSLGAYLAFFGQGTRLTVV.

As concerns this clone: The CDR3 extends 3 residues past the end of the read, so its final part is completed from the germline J gene. The chain carries TRBV7-2 and TRBJ2-3; 11 bases agree with TRBD2. This CDR3 region has 15 residues. Unmatched junction bases numbered 6, after V lost 3 bases and J lost 7 bases. Germline V CDR1 and CDR2: SGHTA, FQGNSA. CDR3 in amino acids: CASSLGSGRVYTQYF. CDR3 DNA, as far as it was read: TGTGCCAGCAGCTTGGGTAGCGGGAGGGTGTATACG.

The CDR3 is CASSARDREGYEQYF. The DNA read from the CDR3 is TGTGCCAGCAGCGCCCGGGACAGGGAAGGCTACGAG. The chain is built from TRBV7-6 and TRBJ2-7; 9 bases are a match to TRBD1. The read ends 3 residues shy of where the CDR3 ends; the end is completed using the germline J gene. V was clipped by 5 bases and J by 3 bases; unmatched bases: 8. The CDR3 loop spans 15 amino acids. The V gene's germline CDR1 is SGHVS and CDR2 FNYEAQ.

As regards this clone: The DNA ends 3 residues before the CDR3 does, and the rest of the CDR3 is filled in from the germline J gene. This rearrangement joins TRBV18 to TRBJ1-2, with D perhaps TRBD1 (6 bases). Germline V gene data show CDR1 as KGHSH and CDR2 as LQKENI. CDR3 length equals 17 residues. The CDR3 sequence is CASSPMTTGPNVYDYTF. Partial CDR3 DNA: TGTGCCAGCTCACCAATGACGACAGGACCCAATGTGTACGAC.

Worth noting for this clone: The missing CDR3 end, 3 residues past where the read stops, is filled in from the germline J gene. The chain carries TRBV20-1 and TRBJ1-2; the D gene is possibly TRBD1 (6 bases). Trimming removed 5 bases at V and 0 bases at J, with 10 bases between. This CDR3 region has 13 residues. In germline, CDR1 is DFQATT, CDR2 SNEGSKA (reference sequence). This chain's CDR3 is CSAYTGTNYGYTF. The sequenced CDR3 bases are TGCAGTGCTTATACAGGGACTAACTATGGC.

Worth noting for this clone: The read stops 3 residues short of the end of the CDR3; the missing end is completed from the germline J gene. The chain carries TRBV7-9 and TRBJ1-2; 8 bases fit TRBD1. In germline, CDR1 is SEHNR, CDR2 FQNEAQ (reference sequence). The CDR3 is 15 amino acids. CDR3 bases read: TGTGCCAGCAGCCCAGAGGACAGGGCCTACAATGAC. It is translated as CASSPEDRAYND. The entire CDR3 is CASSPEDRAYNDYTF.

On this clone itself: The read terminates 3 residues ahead of where the CDR3 ends, so the germline J gene completes it. V usage is TRBV16 and J usage is TRBJ2-7, with 8 bases lining up with TRBD1. Germline CDR1 and CDR2: KGHSY and FQNENV. The trim removed 0 bases at V and 5 bases at J, leaving 6 bases unmatched. This CDR3 has 15 amino acids. CDR3 sequence reads: CASSQSDRALDEQYF. The part of the CDR3 DNA that was read is TGTGCCAGCAGCCAATCGGACAGGGCCCTCGACGAG.

As concerns this clone: The CDR3 goes on 3 residues after the read ends, and that part is filled in from the germline J gene. The chain uses TRBV6-1 and TRBJ2-2, with TRBD1 identical over 7 bases. The length of the CDR3 is 15 residues. Germline V lookup: CDR1 MNHNS, CDR2 SASEGT. CDR3 region: CASSETGEGANVLFF. The sequenced part of the CDR3 DNA is TGTGCCAGCAGTGAAACAGGGGAAGGGGCCAACGTG.

Regarding this clone: The read falls 3 residues short of the CDR3 end, and the missing part is taken from the germline J gene. J is TRBJ2-1 and V is TRBV5-1, with 9 bases lining up with TRBD2. Germline lookup yields CDR1 SGHRS and CDR2 YFSETQ. V shed 4 bases and J 0 bases; nucleotides not matched to a gene: 8. The CDR3 has 17 amino acids. CDR3: CASSLSTSGISYNEQFF. The sequenced part of the CDR3 DNA is TGCGCCAGCAGCCTTTCGACTAGCGGTATCTCCTACAATGAG.

Of note for this clone: The read terminates 3 residues ahead of where the CDR3 ends, so the germline J gene completes it. The J gene is TRBJ2-3, the V gene TRBV12-3 or TRBV12-4; TRBD2 aligns across 13 bases. With V trimmed by 1 base and J by 5 bases, 9 bases remained unmatched. The CDR3 covers 18 residues. The CDR3 protein is CASSLGELAGGWQDTQYF. Incomplete CDR3 DNA: TGTGCCAGCAGTTTAGGAGAACTAGCGGGAGGGTGGCAAGATACG.

On this clone: The read ends 3 residues before the CDR3 terminus; that terminus is restored from the germline J gene. The chain recombines TRBV19 with TRBJ2-2, with 7 positions matching TRBD2. This CDR3 is built from 15 residues. The germline V gene has CDR1 LNHDA and CDR2 SQIVND (reference sequence). CDR3 bases read: TGTGCCAGTCGGGCCGGGGGAGGGCGGGTTTCACCG. Translated, it gives CASRAGGGRVSP. From start to end, the CDR3 is CASRAGGGRVSPLFF.

The CDR3 bases that were read are TGTGCCTGGAGTTCGGACAGGGGCCAGCCG. Its protein is CAWSSDRGQP. The whole CDR3 region reads CAWSSDRGQPQYF. V and J are TRBV30 and TRBJ2-3; the match to TRBD1 covers 9 bases. The sequence runs out 3 residues before the end of the CDR3; the remainder is reconstructed from the germline J gene. CDR1 and CDR2 (germline): GTSNPN, SVGIG (reference sequence). This CDR3 spans 13 amino acids.

Notes on this clone: The read gets to within 3 residues of the CDR3 end, and the germline J gene fills in the rest. The V gene is TRBV27, the J gene TRBJ2-7, with D unresolved. V shed 2 bases and J shed 2 bases, with 7 bases lying between them. The germline CDR1 and CDR2 sequences are MNHEY and SMNVEV (reference sequence). This CDR3 contains 13 residues. The CDR3 sequence is CASSLAQTYEQYF. The covered CDR3 bases are TGTGCCAGCAGTTTAGCACAGACCTACGAG.

Of note for this clone: The read comes to an end 3 residues before the CDR3 does, leaving the germline J gene to fill in the end. The chain carries TRBV9 and TRBJ2-2; TRBD1 is a possible D gene (5 bases). Per the germline V gene, CDR1 is SGDLS and CDR2 is YYNGEE. The V and J ends lost 0 bases and 7 bases respectively, with 13 bases between them. The CDR3 loop spans 15 amino acids. CDR3 sequence: CASSVDGSRGGELFF. CDR3 bases read: TGTGCCAGCAGCGTAGACGGCTCTAGGGGCGGGGAG. Full variable domain (missing parts from reference TRBV9 and TRBJ2-2): DSGVTQTPKHLITATGQRVTLRCSPRSGDLSVYWYQQSLDQGLQFLIQYYNGEERAKGNILERFSAQQFPDLHSELNLSSLELGDSALYFCASSVDGSRGGELFFGEGSRLTVL.

A word on this clone: The observed sequence ends 3 residues before the CDR3 terminus, with the missing tail filled in from the germline J gene. V and J are TRBV18 and TRBJ2-3; tentatively, D is TRBD1 (6 bases). CDR3 size: 13 residues. The V gene's germline CDR1 is KGHSH and CDR2 LQKENI. This CDR3 is CASSGDTIQPQYF. The sequenced CDR3 bases are TGTGCCAGCTCAGGGGACACGATTCAGCCG.

As for this clone: The read halts 3 residues ahead of the CDR3 end, with the missing end drawn from the germline J gene. This rearrangement joins TRBV13 to TRBJ2-7; 7 positions agree with TRBD2. J lost 5 bases, V lost 0 bases, and 7 bases had no gene match. Germline V lookup: CDR1 PRHDT, CDR2 FYEKMQ (reference sequence). This CDR3 has 15 residues. The CDR3 DNA, read in part, is TGTGCCAGCAGCTTAGGCTCGGGGGGTGGCGACGAG. Its protein product is CASSLGSGGGDE. The whole CDR3 protein reads CASSLGSGGGDEQYF.

The CDR3 region is CASGAAGTTTDTQYF. The sequenced part of the CDR3 DNA is TGTGCCAGCGGGGCGGCCGGGACTACCACAGATACG. The rearrangement joins TRBV7-2 to TRBJ2-3; 7 bases are shared with TRBD2. The CDR3 end lies 3 residues beyond the end of the read and is filled in from the germline J gene. Trimming at V came to 8 bases and at J to 2 bases, leaving 10 bases not matched to a gene. The length of the CDR3 is 15 residues. Germline CDR1 is SGHTA and CDR2 is FQGNSA.

Worth noting for this clone: The read stops 3 residues short of the end of the CDR3; the missing end is completed from the germline J gene. The chain carries TRBV7-7 and TRBJ2-4, with 9 positions matching TRBD2. In germline, CDR1 is SSHAT, CDR2 FNYEAQ (reference sequence). The CDR3 covers 17 residues. The CDR3 bases that were read are TGTGCCAGCAGCTTAGCGGGGCGAGCGGGGGGAGCTGAGACT. As protein: CASSLAGRAGGAET. The complete CDR3 reads CASSLAGRAGGAETQYF.

On this clone itself: The CDR3 is cut off 3 residues early in the read; its end comes from the germline J gene. V and J are TRBV19 and TRBJ1-5; D is perhaps TRBD1 (5 bases). Germline CDR1 is LNHDA and CDR2 is SQIVND (reference sequence). The CDR3 is made up of 13 amino acids. Trimming cost V 3 bases and J 4 bases, with 7 bases left between them. CDR3 protein: CASSMNRNQPQHF. CDR3 DNA, as far as it was read: TGTGCCAGTAGTATGAACAGGAATCAGCCC.

Details on this clone: The read ends 3 residues early relative to the CDR3; the germline J gene fills the gap. The rearrangement joins TRBV2 to TRBJ2-4; unclear D gene. Deletions cut 4 bases from V and 0 bases from J, with 4 bases between. Germline V gene lookup returns CDR1 SNHLY and CDR2 FYNNEI. This CDR3 has 13 residues. Here the CDR3 reads CASSGLAKNIQYF. The sequenced CDR3 bases are TGTGCCAGCAGTGGGCTAGCCAAAAACATT.

Concerning this clone itself: The read stops 3 residues short of the end of the CDR3; the missing end is completed from the germline J gene. This sample also contains other DNA sequences that code for the same CDR3. This chain links TRBV30 with TRBJ1-3, with 7 bases aligning to TRBD1. This CDR3 spans 16 amino acids. Germline CDR1 GTSNPN, CDR2 SVGIG (reference sequence). Unmatched junction bases numbered 12, after V lost 7 bases and J lost 0 bases. Incomplete CDR3 DNA: TGTGCCTTCGGGGGGGACAGCTTTCCCTCTGGAAACACC. It is translated as CAFGGDSFPSGNT. The whole CDR3 reads CAFGGDSFPSGNTIYF.